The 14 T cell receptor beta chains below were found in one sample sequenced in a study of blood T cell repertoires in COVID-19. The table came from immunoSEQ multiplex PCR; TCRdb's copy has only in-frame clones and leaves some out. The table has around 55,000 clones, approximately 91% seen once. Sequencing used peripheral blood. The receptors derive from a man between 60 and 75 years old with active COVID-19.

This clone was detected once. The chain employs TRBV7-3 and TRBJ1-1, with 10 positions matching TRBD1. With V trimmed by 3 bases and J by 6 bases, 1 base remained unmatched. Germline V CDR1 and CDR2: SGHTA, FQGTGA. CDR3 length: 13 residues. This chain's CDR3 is CASSLGQGSEAFF. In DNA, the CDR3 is TGTGCCAGCAGCTTGGGACAGGGGTCTGAAGCTTTCTTT.

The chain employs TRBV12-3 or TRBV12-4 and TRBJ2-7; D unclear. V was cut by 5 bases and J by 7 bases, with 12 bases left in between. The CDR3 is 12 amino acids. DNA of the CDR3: TGTGCCAGCAGTCTGGCCCCCGGGGAGCAGTACTTC. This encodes CASSLAPGEQYF.

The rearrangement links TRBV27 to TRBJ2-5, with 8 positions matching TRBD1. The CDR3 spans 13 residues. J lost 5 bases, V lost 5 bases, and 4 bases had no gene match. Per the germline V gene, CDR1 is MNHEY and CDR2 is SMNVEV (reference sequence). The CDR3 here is CASSDRGRETQYF. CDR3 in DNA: TGTGCCAGCAGTGACAGGGGAAGGGAGACCCAGTACTTC.

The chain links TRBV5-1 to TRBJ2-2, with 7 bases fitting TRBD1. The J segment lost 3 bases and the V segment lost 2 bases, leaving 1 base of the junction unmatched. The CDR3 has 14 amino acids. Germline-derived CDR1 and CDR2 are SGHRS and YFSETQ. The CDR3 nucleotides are TGCGCCAGCAGCTTAGGGGGCGACACCGGGGAGCTGTTTTTT. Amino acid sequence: CASSLGGDTGELFF.

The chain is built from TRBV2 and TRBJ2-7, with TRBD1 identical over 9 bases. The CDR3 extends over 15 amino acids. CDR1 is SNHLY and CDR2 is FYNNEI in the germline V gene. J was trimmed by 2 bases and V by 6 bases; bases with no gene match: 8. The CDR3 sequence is CASSFGTGFAYEQYF. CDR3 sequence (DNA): TGTGCCAGCAGCTTTGGGACAGGGTTTGCCTACGAGCAGTACTTC.

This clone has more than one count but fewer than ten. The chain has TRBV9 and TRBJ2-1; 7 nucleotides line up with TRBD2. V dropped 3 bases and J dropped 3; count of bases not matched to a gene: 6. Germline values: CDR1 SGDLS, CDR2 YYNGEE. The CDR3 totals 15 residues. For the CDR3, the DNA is TGTGCCAGCAGCGAGCTAGCGGAGATCTACAATGAGCAGTTCTTC. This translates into CASSELAEIYNEQFF.

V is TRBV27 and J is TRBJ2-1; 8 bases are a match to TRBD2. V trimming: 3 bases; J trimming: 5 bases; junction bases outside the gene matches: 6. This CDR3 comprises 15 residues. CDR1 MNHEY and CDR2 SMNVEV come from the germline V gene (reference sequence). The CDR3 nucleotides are TGTGCCAGCAGTTTTCAGGCGGGAGGCCACAATGAGCAGTTCTTC. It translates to CASSFQAGGHNEQFF.

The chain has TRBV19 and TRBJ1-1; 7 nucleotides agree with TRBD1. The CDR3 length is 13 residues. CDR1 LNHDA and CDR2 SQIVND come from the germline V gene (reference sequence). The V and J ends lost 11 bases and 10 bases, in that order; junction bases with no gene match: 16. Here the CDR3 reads CALDRAYPRGAFF. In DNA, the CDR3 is TGTGCCTTAGACAGGGCCTACCCGAGGGGAGCTTTCTTT.

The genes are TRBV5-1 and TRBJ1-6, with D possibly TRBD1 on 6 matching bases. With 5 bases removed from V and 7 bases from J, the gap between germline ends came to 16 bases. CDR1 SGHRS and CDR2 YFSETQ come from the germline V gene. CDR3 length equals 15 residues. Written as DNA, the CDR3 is TGCGCCAGCAGTCGAACGACAGGCCTAAATTCACCCCTCCACTTT. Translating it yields CASSRTTGLNSPLHF.

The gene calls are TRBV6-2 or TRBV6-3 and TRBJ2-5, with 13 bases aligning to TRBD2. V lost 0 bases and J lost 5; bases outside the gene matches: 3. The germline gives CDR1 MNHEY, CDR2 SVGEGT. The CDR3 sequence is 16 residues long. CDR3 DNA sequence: TGTGCCAGCAGTTACTCCGGACTAGCGGGAGTTGAGACCCAGTACTTC. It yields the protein CASSYSGLAGVETQYF.

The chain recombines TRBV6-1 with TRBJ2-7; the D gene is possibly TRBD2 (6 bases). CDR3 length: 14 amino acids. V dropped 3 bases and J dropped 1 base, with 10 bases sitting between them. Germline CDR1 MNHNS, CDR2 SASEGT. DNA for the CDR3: TGTGCCAGCAGTGACCCTAGCGCTTCCTACGAGCAGTACTTC. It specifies CASSDPSASYEQYF.

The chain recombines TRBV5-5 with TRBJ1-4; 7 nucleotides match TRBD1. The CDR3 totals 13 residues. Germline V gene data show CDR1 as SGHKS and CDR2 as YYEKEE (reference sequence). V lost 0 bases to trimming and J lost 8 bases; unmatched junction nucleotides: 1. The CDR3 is CASSLATGEKLFF. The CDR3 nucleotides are TGTGCCAGCAGCTTGGCGACAGGGGAAAAACTGTTTTTT.

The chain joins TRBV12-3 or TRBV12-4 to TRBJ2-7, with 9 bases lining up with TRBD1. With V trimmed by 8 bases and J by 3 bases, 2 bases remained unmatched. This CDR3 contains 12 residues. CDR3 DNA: TGTGCCAGCGGGGACAGGGTCTACGAGCAGTACTTC. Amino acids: CASGDRVYEQYF.

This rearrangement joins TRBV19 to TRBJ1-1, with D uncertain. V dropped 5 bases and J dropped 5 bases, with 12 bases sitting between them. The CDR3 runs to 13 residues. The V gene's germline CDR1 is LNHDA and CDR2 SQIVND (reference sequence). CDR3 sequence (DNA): TGTGCCAGTAGTCTCACCTCAGGAACTGAAGCTTTCTTT. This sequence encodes CASSLTSGTEAFF.